A single sample gave rise to the 11 T cell receptor beta chains below, sequenced in a study of shared clonotypes between healthy human individuals. Profiled with immunoSEQ multiplex PCR; TCRdb holds only in-frame clones, not every one. The sample has more than 2,000,000 clones; around nine tenths are singletons. The sequencing input was naive CD4+ T cells sorted from blood. As to subset: CD45RA+ positively selected. The receptors originated from a man aged 18-30 years in good health.

The V call is TRBV6-6, the J call TRBJ1-3; 8 bases fit TRBD1. Germline CDR1 and CDR2: MNHNY and SVGAGI (reference sequence). With V trimmed by 6 bases and J by 0 bases, 4 bases remained unmatched. This CDR3 is built from 15 residues. CDR3 protein: CASRGQESSGNTIYF. The DNA for the CDR3 is TGTGCCAGCAGGGGACAGGAGAGCTCTGGAAACACCATATATTTT.

A remark on this clone: The identical CDR3 is also encoded by other nucleotide sequences in the sample. The chain carries TRBV5-1 and TRBJ1-3; unclear D gene. Germline V gene sequence: CDR1 SGHRS, CDR2 YFSETQ. Trimming removed 3 bases from V and 0 bases from J, with 7 bases in between. There are 14 residues in the CDR3. The DNA of the CDR3 is TGCGCCAGCAGCTCGGCCAGCTCTGGAAACACCATATATTTT. This translates into CASSSASSGNTIYF.

The chain joins TRBV7-2 to TRBJ1-2, with D maybe TRBD1 (6 bases). Germline CDR1 is SGHTA and CDR2 is FQGNSA. V was shortened by 6 bases and J by 7 bases, with 12 bases between the two germline ends. The CDR3 is 12 residues long. The CDR3 loop is CASRPTGSGYTF. The CDR3 nucleotides read TGTGCCAGCAGACCTACAGGGTCTGGCTACACCTTC.

The chain links TRBV19 to TRBJ2-2, with no clear D. CDR1 is LNHDA, CDR2 SQIVND, per germline (reference sequence). The V gene lost 8 bases and the J gene lost 2 bases, with 12 bases spanning the gap. There are 14 residues in the CDR3. As DNA, the CDR3 is TGTGCCAGTCACTCCGCGAGAAACACCGGGGAGCTGTTTTTT. This codes for CASHSARNTGELFF.

The rearrangement links TRBV5-1 to TRBJ2-6, with TRBD1 matching 8 bases. CDR1 and CDR2 (germline): SGHRS, YFSETQ. The CDR3 is 17 residues long. The ends lost 4 bases at V and 0 bases at J; junction bases unmatched: 6. CDR3: CASSTGQADSGANVLTF. In nucleotides, the CDR3 is TGCGCCAGCAGCACGGGACAGGCTGACTCTGGGGCCAACGTCCTGACTTTC.

The J gene is TRBJ2-4, the V gene TRBV6-1; 10 nucleotides align to TRBD2. The CDR3 covers 19 residues. The V segment lost 2 bases and the J segment 0 bases; nucleotides outside the gene matches: 10. Germline values: CDR1 MNHNS, CDR2 SASEGT. CDR3 loop: CASSESERGGAIAKNIQYF. The CDR3, as DNA: TGTGCCAGCAGTGAATCGGAGCGGGGGGGAGCCATAGCCAAAAACATTCAGTACTTC.

The rearrangement joins TRBV6-5 to TRBJ1-2, with 7 bases matching TRBD1. The ends lost 5 bases at V and 13 bases at J; junction bases unmatched: 10. Germline V gene lookup returns CDR1 MNHEY and CDR2 SVGAGI. There are 12 residues in the CDR3. The CDR3 nucleotides read TGTGCCAGCAGTCCACAGACAGGGATAAGCACCTTC. It translates to CASSPQTGISTF.

The rearrangement joins TRBV10-2 to TRBJ2-7; TRBD1 matches at 7 bases. In germline, CDR1 is WSHSY, CDR2 SAAADI. There are 14 residues in the CDR3. J was trimmed by 1 base and V by 8 bases; bases with no gene match: 8. The CDR3 spells CASGTGVRSYEQYF. CDR3 bases: TGCGCCAGCGGAACAGGGGTAAGGTCCTACGAGCAGTACTTC.

This clone was detected only once. This chain uses TRBV5-1 with TRBJ1-1, with TRBD1 matching 7 bases. The CDR3 runs 14 residues. The germline V gene has CDR1 SGHRS and CDR2 YFSETQ. With 0 bases clipped from V and 6 bases from J, the junction kept 5 bases outside the gene matches. CDR3 nucleotides: TGCGCCAGCAGCTTGGTGACAGGGACTTCTGAAGCTTTCTTT. This gives the protein CASSLVTGTSEAFF.

This chain links TRBV18 with TRBJ1-2, with 7 bases fitting TRBD1. Trimming cost V 5 bases and J 8 bases; bases outside gene matches: 14. Germline assignment: CDR1 KGHSH and CDR2 LQKENI. The CDR3 loop spans 15 amino acids. This CDR3 is CASSSERTGLAGYTF. CDR3 in DNA: TGTGCCAGCTCAAGCGAAAGGACAGGTCTTGCAGGCTACACCTTC.

V gene TRBV6-5 combines with J gene TRBJ2-7, with a weak D call TRBD1 (6 bases). This CDR3 comprises 15 residues. V was clipped by 3 bases and J by 4 bases, with 16 bases between them. In germline, CDR1 is MNHEY, CDR2 SVGAGI. The CDR3 nucleotides are TGTGCCAGCAGTTATCGCGCCAGGGGTCCTTACGAGCAGTACTTC. Amino acid sequence: CASSYRARGPYEQYF.